The source of this TCR beta chain is a study of blood T cell repertoires in COVID-19. With V trimmed by 0 bases and J by 5 bases, 7 bases remained unmatched. Germline CDR1 is MNHEY and CDR2 is SVGEGT. This CDR3 contains 16 residues. This clone was found a few times. This table comes from immunoSEQ multiplex PCR, and its TCRdb copy is limited to in-frame clones, with some not included. The profile covers approximately 140,000 clones, with roughly 89% appearing a single time and 8% to 9% taken by the ten largest. The chain joins TRBV6-2 or TRBV6-3 to TRBJ1-5, with TRBD1 matching 7 bases. The sequencing sample was made of peripheral blood. The sequence derives from a man aged 30 to 39 with COVID-19, enrolled during active disease. Written as DNA, the CDR3 is TGTGCCAGCAGTTACTCGGGTGGCAGGGGGTATCAGCCCCAGCATTTT. Amino acids: CASSYSGGRGYQPQHF.